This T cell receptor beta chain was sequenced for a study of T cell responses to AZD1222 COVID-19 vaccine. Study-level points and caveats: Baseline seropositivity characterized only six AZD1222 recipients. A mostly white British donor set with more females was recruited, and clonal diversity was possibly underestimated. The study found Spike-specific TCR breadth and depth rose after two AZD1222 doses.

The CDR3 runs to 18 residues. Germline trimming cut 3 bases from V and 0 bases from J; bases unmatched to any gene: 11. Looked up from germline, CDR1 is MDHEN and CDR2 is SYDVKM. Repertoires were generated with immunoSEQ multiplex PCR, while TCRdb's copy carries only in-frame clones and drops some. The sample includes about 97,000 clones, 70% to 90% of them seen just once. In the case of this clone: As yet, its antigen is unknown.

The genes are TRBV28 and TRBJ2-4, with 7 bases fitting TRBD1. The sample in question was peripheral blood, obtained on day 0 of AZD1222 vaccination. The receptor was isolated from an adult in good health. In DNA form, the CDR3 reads TGTGCCAGCAGTTTCCGGCTTACAGGGGCGCTAGCCAAAAACATTCAGTACTTC. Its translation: CASSFRLTGALAKNIQYF.